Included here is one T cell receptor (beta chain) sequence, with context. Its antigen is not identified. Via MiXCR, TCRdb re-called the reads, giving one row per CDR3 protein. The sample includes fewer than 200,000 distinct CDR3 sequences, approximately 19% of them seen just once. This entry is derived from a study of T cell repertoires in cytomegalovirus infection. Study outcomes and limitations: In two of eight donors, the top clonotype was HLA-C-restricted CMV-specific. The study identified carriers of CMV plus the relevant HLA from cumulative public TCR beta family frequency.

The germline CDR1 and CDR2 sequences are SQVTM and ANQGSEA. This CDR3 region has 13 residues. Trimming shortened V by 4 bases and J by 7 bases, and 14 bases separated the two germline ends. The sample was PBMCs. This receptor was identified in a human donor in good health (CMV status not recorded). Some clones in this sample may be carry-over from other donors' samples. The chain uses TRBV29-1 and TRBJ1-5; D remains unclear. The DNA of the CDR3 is TGCAGCGTTGTTGGAGTCATGGGGCAGCCCCAGCATTTT. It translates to CSVVGVMGQPQHF.